Following are 28 T cell receptor beta chains from one sample sequenced in a study of T cell repertoires in ileal Crohn's disease. The repertoire was sequenced with immunoSEQ multiplex PCR; TCRdb's copy has only in-frame clones and lacks some. The repertoire includes approximately 15,000 clones, just over 70% of them detected once, and roughly 5.5% sits in the top ten. Sequenced input: ileal tissue. Source of these receptors: an adult with Crohn's disease.

The chain employs TRBV19 and TRBJ1-5; D unclear. V was cut by 0 bases and J by 0 bases, with 6 bases left in between. Germline CDR1 reads LNHDA; CDR2 reads SQIVND (reference sequence). The CDR3 length is 15 residues. The CDR3 here is CASSIDGVSNQPQHF. CDR3 nucleotides: TGTGCCAGTAGTATAGACGGGGTTAGCAATCAGCCCCAGCATTTT.

The chain is built from TRBV7-2 and TRBJ2-5; tentative D call: TRBD2 (5 bases). Trimming left V 2 bases short and J 3 bases short, with 16 bases between. Germline loops: CDR1 SGHTA, CDR2 FQGNSA. This CDR3 comprises 16 residues. CDR3 DNA: TGTGCCAGCAGCTTACCCTCCGACGGGGTGGAAGAGACCCAGTACTTC. This translates into CASSLPSDGVEETQYF.

The gene calls are TRBV25-1 and TRBJ1-2; 7 bases are shared with TRBD1. Germline V gives CDR1 MGHDK, CDR2 SYGVNS. CDR3 length: 17 amino acids. Germline trimming cut 3 bases from V and 4 bases from J; bases unmatched to any gene: 14. CDR3 nucleotides: TGTGCCAGCAGTGATCGGCCTTACAGGGGCCGCCCCTATGGCTACACCTTC. This codes for CASSDRPYRGRPYGYTF.

The chain has TRBV6-4 and TRBJ1-6; tentatively, D is TRBD1 (6 bases). Trimming removed 2 bases from V and 5 bases from J, with 10 bases in between. CDR1 MRHNA and CDR2 SNTAGT come from the germline V gene. The CDR3 totals 15 residues. CDR3 sequence (DNA): TGTGCCAGCAGTGACAGGGCAGGGGATAATTCACCCCTCCACTTT. Amino acids: CASSDRAGDNSPLHF.

The chain combines TRBV11-3 with TRBJ2-1, with TRBD2 identical over 8 bases. Looked up from germline, CDR1 is SGHNT and CDR2 is YENEEA. With 1 base clipped from V and 9 bases from J, the junction kept 5 bases outside the gene matches. The length of the CDR3 is 14 residues. In nucleotides, the CDR3 is TGTGCCAGCAGCTTAGCATACGGGAGGGGTGAGCAGTTCTTC. It encodes CASSLAYGRGEQFF.

The genes are TRBV18 and TRBJ2-3, with 10 positions matching TRBD1. Germline assignment: CDR1 KGHSH and CDR2 LQKENI. Losses at the gene ends were 6 bases for V and 4 bases for J; bases not matched to a gene: 4. The CDR3 contains 14 residues. The CDR3 DNA reads as TGTGCCAGCTCCCACGGACAGGGGGCAGATACGCAGTATTTT. It encodes CASSHGQGADTQYF.

The rearrangement links TRBV5-1 to TRBJ2-5; TRBD2 matches at 8 bases. With V trimmed by 0 bases and J by 4 bases, 5 bases remained unmatched. The germline V gene has CDR1 SGHRS and CDR2 YFSETQ. This CDR3 contains 15 residues. The CDR3 loop reads CASSLDGTRGETQYF. The CDR3 DNA follows: TGCGCCAGCAGCTTGGATGGGACTAGAGGAGAGACCCAGTACTTC. Full variable domain (remainder filled in from reference TRBV5-1 and TRBJ2-5): KAGVTQTPRYLIKTRGQQVTLSCSPISGHRSVSWYQQTPGQGLQFLFEYFSETQRNKGNFPGRFSGRQFSNSRSEMNVSTLELGDSALYLCASSLDGTRGETQYFGPGTRLLVL.

This chain uses TRBV5-6 with TRBJ1-5; TRBD1 might be the D (6 bases). Trimming left V 3 bases short and J 4 bases short, with 8 bases between. This CDR3 is 13 amino acids long. Germline V gene sequence: CDR1 SGHDT, CDR2 YYEEEE. This chain's CDR3 is CASSSTGNQPQHF. In DNA form, the CDR3 reads TGTGCCAGCAGCTCCACAGGGAATCAGCCCCAGCATTTT.

The sample holds one count of this clone. This rearrangement joins TRBV6-1 to TRBJ1-3; 9 bases match TRBD1. This CDR3 is built from 14 residues. The J segment lost 3 bases and the V segment lost 6 bases, leaving 3 bases of the junction unmatched. Germline values: CDR1 MNHNS, CDR2 SASEGT. The CDR3 DNA sequence: TGTGCCAGCAGGGACAGGGGCGGTGGAAACACCATATATTTT. Encoded protein: CASRDRGGGNTIYF.

This chain joins TRBV6-5 and TRBJ1-2; 10 bases are shared with TRBD1. CDR1 and CDR2 from the germline V gene are MNHEY and SVGAGI. Germline trimming cut 6 bases from V and 8 bases from J; bases unmatched to any gene: 12. The CDR3 totals 15 residues. CDR3 residues: CASRPGQGWLEGYTF. For the CDR3, the DNA is TGTGCCAGCAGGCCGGGACAGGGGTGGTTGGAGGGCTACACCTTC.

The J gene is TRBJ1-1, the V gene TRBV9; the match to TRBD1 covers 9 bases. Looked up from germline, CDR1 is SGDLS and CDR2 is YYNGEE. V lost 4 bases to trimming and J lost 2 bases; unmatched junction nucleotides: 6. The CDR3 has 15 residues. CDR3 DNA sequence: TGTGCCAGCAGCCCAGGACAGGGGATTAACACTGAAGCTTTCTTT. It translates to CASSPGQGINTEAFF.

The chain couples TRBV11-2 to TRBJ1-2; D unresolved. CDR1 is SGHAT, CDR2 FQNNGV, per germline. CDR3 length: 14 amino acids. The ends were cut back, 1 base at V and 2 bases at J, with 8 bases in the middle. The CDR3 is CASSLGPGNYGYTF. In nucleotides, the CDR3 is TGTGCCAGCAGCTTAGGACCCGGGAACTATGGCTACACCTTC.

The chain has TRBV9 and TRBJ1-6; D is possibly TRBD1 (5 bases). V lost 4 bases, J lost 11 bases, and 10 bases lay in between. Germline-derived CDR1 and CDR2 are SGDLS and YYNGEE. This CDR3 spans 12 amino acids. CDR3 coding DNA: TGTGCCAGCAGCCCAGGGTTTCCACCCCTCCACTTT. The encoded protein is CASSPGFPPLHF.

Here the CDR3 DNA reads TGTGCCAGCAGGCCGACAGGGAAGGCTCAGCCCCAGCATTTT. It yields the protein CASRPTGKAQPQHF. This chain uses TRBV6-6 with TRBJ1-5; 7 bases align to TRBD1. Germline CDR1 is MNHNY and CDR2 is SVGAGI (reference sequence). Germline trimming cut 6 bases from V and 6 bases from J; bases unmatched to any gene: 8. The CDR3 is made up of 14 amino acids.

The count of this clone is one. Here the CDR3 DNA reads TGTGCCAGCCAGACAGACTTTAATGAAAAACTGTTTTTT. The encoded protein is CASQTDFNEKLFF. The chain couples TRBV2 to TRBJ1-4, with D possibly matching TRBD1 (5 bases). Between the trimmed V and J ends, which lost 8 bases and 4 bases, there was a span of 11 bases. Germline values: CDR1 SNHLY, CDR2 FYNNEI. The CDR3 contains 13 residues.

V and J are TRBV5-1 and TRBJ2-2; D call uncertain. This CDR3 comprises 15 residues. Germline loops: CDR1 SGHRS, CDR2 YFSETQ. V lost 0 bases, J lost 0 bases, and 6 bases lay in between. CDR3 bases: TGCGCCAGCAGCTTGGGGCACGCGAACACCGGGGAGCTGTTTTTT. This sequence encodes CASSLGHANTGELFF. Using reference TRBV5-1 and TRBJ2-2 for the parts outside the CDR3, the full variable domain is KAGVTQTPRYLIKTRGQQVTLSCSPISGHRSVSWYQQTPGQGLQFLFEYFSETQRNKGNFPGRFSGRQFSNSRSEMNVSTLELGDSALYLCASSLGHANTGELFFGEGSRLTVL.

This chain links TRBV12-5 with TRBJ1-1; D gene ambiguous. From germline, CDR1 is LGHNT and CDR2 FRNRAP. The CDR3 has 13 amino acids. V was cut by 0 bases and J by 7 bases, with 9 bases left in between. The CDR3 bases are TGTGCTAGTGGTTTGGTTTACACCGATGAAGCTTTCTTT. Protein product: CASGLVYTDEAFF.

This clone was detected only a few times. CDR3 in DNA: TGTGCCACCAGCTCCTCGGGACAGAACACCGGGGAGCTGTTTTTT. Translation: CATSSSGQNTGELFF. This sequence joins TRBV15 and TRBJ2-2; tentatively, D is TRBD1 (6 bases). The CDR3 is 15 amino acids. Germline V gene sequence: CDR1 LNHNV, CDR2 YYDKDF (reference sequence). V lost 5 bases, J lost 1 base, and 11 bases lay in between.

This clone has a handful of counts. The CDR3 region has the DNA TGTGCCAGCAGTTTCCTGAGCGGGGAGCAGTTCTTC. It codes for CASSFLSGEQFF. The rearrangement links TRBV27 to TRBJ2-1; possible D gene TRBD2, 6 bases. V was trimmed by 3 bases and J by 10 bases, leaving 10 bases between them. The CDR3 extends over 12 amino acids. Germline CDR1 and CDR2: MNHEY and SMNVEV (reference sequence).

This clone appeared a few times. The chain carries TRBV25-1 and TRBJ2-5; perhaps TRBD1 as D (6 bases). This CDR3 spans 12 amino acids. Germline V gene sequence: CDR1 MGHDK, CDR2 SYGVNS. V lost 4 bases, J lost 5 bases, and 8 bases lay in between. The DNA for the CDR3 is TGTGCCAGCAGTGGTACAGGGGAGACCCAGTACTTC. Its translation is CASSGTGETQYF.

CDR3 in DNA: TGTGCCTGGATGCAGATGAACACTGAAGCTTTCTTT. The encoded protein is CAWMQMNTEAFF. This sequence joins TRBV30 and TRBJ1-1, with D hard to call. Per the germline V gene, CDR1 is GTSNPN and CDR2 is SVGIG (reference sequence). This CDR3 spans 12 amino acids. V gave up 4 bases and J gave up 0 bases, with 6 bases separating them.

This clone was counted between two and nine times. The same CDR3 arises from other DNA sequences in this sample as well. V is TRBV5-6 and J is TRBJ1-5; D unresolved. V shed 1 base and J shed 2 bases, with 4 bases lying between them. Germline V CDR1 and CDR2: SGHDT, YYEEEE. The CDR3 spans 13 residues. The CDR3 DNA reads as TGTGCCAGCAGCTTGACAGGCAATCAGCCCCAGCATTTT. Translation: CASSLTGNQPQHF.

CDR3 protein: CASSPRPGMNTEAFF. The CDR3 DNA is TGCGCCAGCAGCCCCAGGCCAGGGATGAACACTGAAGCTTTCTTT. This chain uses TRBV5-1 with TRBJ1-1, with D perhaps TRBD1 (5 bases). Trimming took 4 bases from V and 0 from J, leaving 13 bases between them. CDR3 size: 15 residues. The germline V gene encodes CDR1 SGHRS and CDR2 YFSETQ.

Only a few counts were recorded for this clone. The chain carries TRBV7-9 and TRBJ1-1; the match to TRBD1 covers 10 bases. The CDR3 sequence is 14 residues long. V gave up 1 base and J gave up 10 bases; unmatched junction bases: 6. Germline CDR1 reads SEHNR; CDR2 reads FQNEAQ (reference sequence). CDR3 DNA: TGTGCCAGCAGCTTAGGACAGGGGGCTACGGGAGCTTTCTTT. It specifies CASSLGQGATGAFF. Variable domain in full (rest from reference TRBV7-9 and TRBJ1-1): DTGVSQNPRHKITKRGQNVTFRCDPISEHNRLYWYRQTLGQGPEFLTYFQNEAQLEKSRLLSDRFSAERPKGSFSTLEIQRTEQGDSAMYLCASSLGQGATGAFFGQGTRLTVV.

The chain uses TRBV6-1 and TRBJ2-7; D is undetermined. The CDR3 length is 14 residues. The V end lost 8 bases, the J end lost 0 bases, and 14 bases lay between the germline ends. Germline lookup yields CDR1 MNHNS and CDR2 SASEGT. CDR3 nucleotides: TGTGCCAGCCCCGAGCCCCCAGGCTCCTACGAGCAGTACTTC. Protein product: CASPEPPGSYEQYF.

The chain joins TRBV19 to TRBJ1-2, with no clear D. Per germline, CDR1 LNHDA and CDR2 SQIVND (reference sequence). This CDR3 has 14 residues. Between the trimmed V and J ends, which lost 7 bases and 2 bases, there was a span of 14 bases. Here the CDR3 DNA reads TGTGCCAGTACTCGGAGGCAGCGGAACTATGGCTACACCTTC. Translation gives CASTRRQRNYGYTF.

The chain combines TRBV18 with TRBJ1-2; 10 bases line up with TRBD1. Looked up from germline, CDR1 is KGHSH and CDR2 is LQKENI. The CDR3 spans 18 residues. Unmatched junction bases numbered 16, after V lost 3 bases and J lost 6 bases. The CDR3: CASSPITGQGVTGNGYTF. The CDR3, as DNA: TGTGCCAGCTCACCCATAACTGGACAGGGGGTGACGGGAAATGGCTACACCTTC.

This clone was counted only a few times. The rearrangement joins TRBV10-1 to TRBJ2-5; 8 bases fit TRBD2. Germline V gene sequence: CDR1 WNHNN, CDR2 SYGVQD (reference sequence). V was pared by 2 bases and J by 0 bases, with 2 bases of the junction left unmatched. This CDR3 spans 15 amino acids. The CDR3 sequence is CASSESSGDQETQYF. CDR3 nucleotides: TGCGCCAGCAGTGAGAGTAGCGGGGACCAAGAGACCCAGTACTTC.